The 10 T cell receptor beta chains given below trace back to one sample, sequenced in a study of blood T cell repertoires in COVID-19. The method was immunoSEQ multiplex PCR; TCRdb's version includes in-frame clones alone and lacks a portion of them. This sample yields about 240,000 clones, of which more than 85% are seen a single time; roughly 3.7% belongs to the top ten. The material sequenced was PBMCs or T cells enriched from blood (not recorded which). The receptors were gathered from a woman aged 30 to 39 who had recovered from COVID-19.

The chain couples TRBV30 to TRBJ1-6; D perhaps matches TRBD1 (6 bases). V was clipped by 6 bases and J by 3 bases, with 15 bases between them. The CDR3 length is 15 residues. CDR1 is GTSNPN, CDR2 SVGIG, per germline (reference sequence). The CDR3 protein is CACMLGGSYNSPLHF. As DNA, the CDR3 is TGTGCCTGTATGCTAGGGGGAAGCTATAATTCACCCCTCCACTTT.

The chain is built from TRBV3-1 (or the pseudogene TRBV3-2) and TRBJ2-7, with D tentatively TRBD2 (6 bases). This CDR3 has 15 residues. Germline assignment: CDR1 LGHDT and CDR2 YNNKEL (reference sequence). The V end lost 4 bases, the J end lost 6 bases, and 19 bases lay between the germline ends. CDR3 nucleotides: TGTGCCAGCAGCCCCCCCGGGTCCGAGGGACTCGAGCAGTACTTC. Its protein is CASSPPGSEGLEQYF.

The CDR3 is CAISELGGNTEAFF. The CDR3 DNA is TGTGCCATCAGCGAGCTAGGGGGAAACACTGAAGCTTTCTTT. The chain has TRBV10-3 and TRBJ1-1; a possible D gene is TRBD1 (6 bases). Deletions cut 6 bases from V and 2 bases from J, with 13 bases between. The CDR3 contains 14 residues. CDR1 is ENHRY and CDR2 is SYGVKD in the germline V gene.

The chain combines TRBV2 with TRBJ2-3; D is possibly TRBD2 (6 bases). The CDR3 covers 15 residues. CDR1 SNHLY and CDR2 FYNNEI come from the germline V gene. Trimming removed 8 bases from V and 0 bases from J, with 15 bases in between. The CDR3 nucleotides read TGTGCCAGCGGAGGGTTAGCGGCTAGCACAGATACGCAGTATTTT. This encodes CASGGLAASTDTQYF.

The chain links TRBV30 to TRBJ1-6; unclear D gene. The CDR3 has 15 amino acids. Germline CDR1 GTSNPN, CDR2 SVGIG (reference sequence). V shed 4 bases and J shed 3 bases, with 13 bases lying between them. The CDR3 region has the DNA TGTGCCTGGAAAGAGGGTTCGGGCTATAATTCACCCCTCCACTTT. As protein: CAWKEGSGYNSPLHF.

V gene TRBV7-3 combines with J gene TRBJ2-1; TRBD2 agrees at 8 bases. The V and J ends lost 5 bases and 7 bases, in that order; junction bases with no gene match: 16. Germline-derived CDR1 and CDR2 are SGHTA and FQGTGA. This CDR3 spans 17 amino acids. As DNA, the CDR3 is TGTGCCAGCAGCCCCCTCCCGAGGGTAGCGGGAACTAATGAGCAGTTCTTC. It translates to CASSPLPRVAGTNEQFF.

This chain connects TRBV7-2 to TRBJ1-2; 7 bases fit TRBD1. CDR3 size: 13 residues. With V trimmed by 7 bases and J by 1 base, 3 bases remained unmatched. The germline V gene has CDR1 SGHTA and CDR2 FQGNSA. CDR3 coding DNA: TGTGCCAGCACCCCAGGGGGTAACTATGGCTACACCTTC. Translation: CASTPGGNYGYTF. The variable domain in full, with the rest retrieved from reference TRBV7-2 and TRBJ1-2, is GAGVSQSPSNKVTEKGKDVELRCDPISGHTALYWYRQSLGQGLEFLIYFQGNSAPDKSGLPSDRFSAERTGGSVSTLTIQRTQQEDSAVYLCASTPGGNYGYTFGSGTRLTVV.

The CDR3 DNA reads TGTGCCAGCAGACGGGACAGGAATCAGCCCCAGCATTTT. As protein: CASRRDRNQPQHF. The chain carries TRBV28 and TRBJ1-5; TRBD1 matches 8 bases. V dropped 6 bases and J dropped 4; count of bases not matched to a gene: 2. The V gene's germline CDR1 is MDHEN and CDR2 SYDVKM. The length of the CDR3 is 13 residues.

The CDR3 DNA reads as TGTGCCAGCAGCCACCGACTAGCGGGATACAATGAGCAGTTCTTC. It codes for CASSHRLAGYNEQFF. This chain uses TRBV11-3 with TRBJ2-1; 11 nucleotides line up with TRBD2. This CDR3 region has 15 residues. V lost 5 bases and J lost 4; bases outside the gene matches: 4. CDR1 and CDR2 (germline): SGHNT, YENEEA.

The CDR3 region has the DNA TGTGCCAGCAGCAGAAACCAAAAGCCGGCCGGGGAGCTGTTTTTT. It is translated as CASSRNQKPAGELFF. This chain joins TRBV7-8 and TRBJ2-2, with no clear D. Trimming removed 5 bases at V and 6 bases at J, with 16 bases between. The CDR3 contains 15 residues. Germline values: CDR1 SGHVS, CDR2 FQNEAQ.